These T cell receptor beta chains were read from a single sample in a study of T cell responses to AZD1222 COVID-19 vaccine. Libraries were prepared by immunoSEQ multiplex PCR; TCRdb keeps only in-frame clonotypes and omits some of them. The profile shows 100,000 to 130,000 clones, approximately 90% of them singletons. Sequencing used peripheral blood, obtained on day 0 of AZD1222 vaccination. The source is an adult in good health. Both conserved end residues are part of each CDR3. D genes are given only for firm matches. Clone size is not always given. Where it is, it says once, few, many or a class for expanded clones.

TRBJ1-2 TRBD1 . TRBV9 TGTGCCAGCAACAGACAGGGGCAATGGAATGGCTACACCTTC CASNRQGQWNGYTF
TRBJ2-1 . . TRBV5-1 TGCGCCAGCAGCTCCCAGGGGTTCCACAATGAGCAGTTCTTC CASSSQGFHNEQFF
TRBJ1-1 . . TRBV6-5 TGTGCCAGCTCGAAGTTCGGGAGCATGAACACTGAAGCTTTCTTT CASSKFGSMNTEAFF
TRBJ2-7 . . TRBV7-2 TGTGCCAGCAGCGAGGGGGGCAGCGGTACCTACGAGCAGTACTTC CASSEGGSGTYEQYF
TRBJ2-2 TRBD1 . TRBV5-1 TGCGCCAGCAGCTTGGATATCAGGGGGCCGCTTCGGGGCACCGGGGAGCTGTTTTTT CASSLDIRGPLRGTGELFF
TRBJ1-6 . . TRBV30 TGTGCCTGGAGAAAGGAAGGGTATAATTCACCCCTCCACTTT CAWRKEGYNSPLHF
TRBJ1-5 . . TRBV19 TGTGCCAGTAGCCCCCGGGTCGATAGCAATCAGCCCCAGCATTTT CASSPRVDSNQPQHF
TRBJ1-1 . . TRBV15 TGTGCCACCAGCAGAGTTGAGGACACTGAAGCTTTCTTT CATSRVEDTEAFF
TRBJ1-5 TRBD1 few TRBV19 TGTGCCAGTAGCCTATTGGACAGGGGGGTTCAGCCCCAGCATTTT CASSLLDRGVQPQHF
TRBJ2-5 . . TRBV6-5 TGTGCCAGCACGAATCCCCAAGAGACCCAGTACTTC CASTNPQETQYF
TRBJ2-7 TRBD2 . TRBV7-2 TGTGCCAGCGGCGGGTTAGCGGGGGGCTACGAGCAGTACTTC CASGGLAGGYEQYF
TRBJ2-1 TRBD2 . TRBV9 TGTGCCAGCGGGGGGGTCTACAATGAGCAGTTCTTC CASGGVYNEQFF